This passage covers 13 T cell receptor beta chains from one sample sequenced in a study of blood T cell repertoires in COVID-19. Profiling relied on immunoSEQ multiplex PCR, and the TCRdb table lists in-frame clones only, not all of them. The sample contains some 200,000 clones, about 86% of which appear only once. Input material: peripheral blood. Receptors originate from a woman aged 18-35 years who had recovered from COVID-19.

The CDR3 DNA reads TGTGCCAGCACCTTAAGTGGGACAGGGGGCTTGACTGCTGGCTACACCTTC. Translation: CASTLSGTGGLTAGYTF. The chain uses TRBV27 and TRBJ1-2, with 12 bases fitting TRBD1. V lost 7 bases, J lost 7 bases, and 16 bases stayed unmatched. The CDR3 runs 17 residues. The V gene's germline CDR1 is MNHEY and CDR2 SMNVEV (reference sequence).

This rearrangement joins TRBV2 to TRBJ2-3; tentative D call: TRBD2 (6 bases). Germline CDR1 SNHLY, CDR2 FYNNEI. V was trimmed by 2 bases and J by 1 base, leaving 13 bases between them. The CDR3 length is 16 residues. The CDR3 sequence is CASSERERVGTDTQYF. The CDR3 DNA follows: TGTGCCAGCAGTGAACGGGAGAGGGTGGGCACAGATACGCAGTATTTT.

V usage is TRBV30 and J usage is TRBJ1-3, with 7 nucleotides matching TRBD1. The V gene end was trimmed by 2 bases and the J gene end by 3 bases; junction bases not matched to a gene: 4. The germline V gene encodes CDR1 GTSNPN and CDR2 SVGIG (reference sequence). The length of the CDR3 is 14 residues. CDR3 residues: CAWSSGQDGNTIYF. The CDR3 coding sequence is TGTGCCTGGAGTTCCGGACAGGATGGAAACACCATATATTTT.

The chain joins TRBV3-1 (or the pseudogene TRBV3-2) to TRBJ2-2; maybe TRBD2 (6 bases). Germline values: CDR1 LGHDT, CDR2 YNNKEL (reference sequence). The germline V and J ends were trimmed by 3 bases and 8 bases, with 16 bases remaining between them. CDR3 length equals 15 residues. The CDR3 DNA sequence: TGTGCCAGCAGCCAGGGCTCGGGGGATTTAGGGGAGCTGTTTTTT. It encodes CASSQGSGDLGELFF.

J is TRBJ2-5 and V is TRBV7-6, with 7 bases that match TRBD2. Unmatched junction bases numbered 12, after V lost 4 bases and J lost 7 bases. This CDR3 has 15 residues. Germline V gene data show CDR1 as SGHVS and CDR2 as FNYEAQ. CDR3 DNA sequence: TGTGCCAGCAGCTACGGTCCGGTCCAGCGGGGGACCCAGTACTTC. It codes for CASSYGPVQRGTQYF.

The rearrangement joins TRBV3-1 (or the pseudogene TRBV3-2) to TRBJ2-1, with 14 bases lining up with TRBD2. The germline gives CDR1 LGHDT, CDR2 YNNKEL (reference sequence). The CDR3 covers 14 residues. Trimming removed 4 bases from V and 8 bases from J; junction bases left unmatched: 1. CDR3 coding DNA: TGTGCCAGCAGCCGGACTAGCGGGAGGTATGAGCAGTTCTTC. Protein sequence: CASSRTSGRYEQFF.

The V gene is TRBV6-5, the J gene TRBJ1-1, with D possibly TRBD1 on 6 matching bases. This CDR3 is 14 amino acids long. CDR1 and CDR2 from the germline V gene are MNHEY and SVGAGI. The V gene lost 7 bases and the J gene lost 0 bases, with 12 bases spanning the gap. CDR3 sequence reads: CASIVGGMNTEAFF. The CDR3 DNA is TGTGCCAGCATCGTAGGGGGAATGAACACTGAAGCTTTCTTT.

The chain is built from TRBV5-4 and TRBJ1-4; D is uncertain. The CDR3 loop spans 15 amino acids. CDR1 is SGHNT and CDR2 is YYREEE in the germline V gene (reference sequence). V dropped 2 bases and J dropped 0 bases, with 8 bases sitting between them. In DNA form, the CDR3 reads TGTGCCAGCAGCTTTAAAGCTGCAACTAATGAAAAACTGTTTTTT. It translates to CASSFKAATNEKLFF.

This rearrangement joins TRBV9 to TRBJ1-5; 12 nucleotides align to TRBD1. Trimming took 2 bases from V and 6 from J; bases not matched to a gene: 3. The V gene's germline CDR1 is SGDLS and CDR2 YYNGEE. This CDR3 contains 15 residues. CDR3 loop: CASSVGQGASQPQHF. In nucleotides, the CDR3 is TGTGCCAGCAGCGTGGGACAGGGGGCGAGTCAGCCCCAGCATTTT.

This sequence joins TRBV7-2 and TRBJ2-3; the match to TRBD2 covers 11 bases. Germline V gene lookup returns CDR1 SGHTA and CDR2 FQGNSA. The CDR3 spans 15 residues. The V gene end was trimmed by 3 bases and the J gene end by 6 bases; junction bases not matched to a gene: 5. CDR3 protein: CASSFSGGAMDTQYF. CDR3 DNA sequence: TGTGCCAGCAGCTTTAGCGGGGGGGCCATGGATACGCAGTATTTT.

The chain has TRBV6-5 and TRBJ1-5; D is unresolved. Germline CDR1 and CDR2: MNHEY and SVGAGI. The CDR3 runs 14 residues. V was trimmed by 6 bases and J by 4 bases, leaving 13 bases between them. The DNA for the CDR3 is TGTGCCAGCAGCCTCGGGTCGGGTAATCAGCCCCAGCATTTT. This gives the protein CASSLGSGNQPQHF.

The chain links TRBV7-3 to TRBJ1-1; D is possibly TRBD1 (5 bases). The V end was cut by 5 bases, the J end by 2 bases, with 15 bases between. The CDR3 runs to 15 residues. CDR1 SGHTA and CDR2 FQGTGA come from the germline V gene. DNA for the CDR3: TGTGCCAGCAGCCCCCACGGCGGGGCAAACACTGAAGCTTTCTTT. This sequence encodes CASSPHGGANTEAFF.

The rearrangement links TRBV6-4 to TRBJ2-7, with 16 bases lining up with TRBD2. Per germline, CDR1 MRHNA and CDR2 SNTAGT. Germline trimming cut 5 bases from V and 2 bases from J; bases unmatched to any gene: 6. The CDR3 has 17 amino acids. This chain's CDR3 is CASSLPGLAGGAYEQYF. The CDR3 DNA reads TGTGCCAGCAGTTTACCGGGACTAGCGGGGGGGGCCTACGAGCAGTACTTC.